The 17 T cell receptor beta chains given below trace back to one sample, sequenced in a study of Ad26.COV2.S vaccination and SARS-CoV-2 variants. Some clones are missing from TCRdb's copy, which holds only in-frame ones; the method was immunoSEQ multiplex PCR. The sample holds roughly 420,000 clones, approximately 90% seen once. Noted treatment: about 20 received Ad26.COV2.S at low or high dose, single or two shots; 5 received placebo; per-sample allocation not given. Specimens were obtained on day 63 following the first vaccine or placebo injection. The sequencing here drew on peripheral blood, taken in a trial of Ad26.COV2.S vaccine versus placebo. The receptors come from a person between 18 and 65 years old who received the Ad26.COV2.S COVID-19 vaccine or a placebo.

The gene calls are TRBV15 and TRBJ2-3; 10 bases fit TRBD1. Looked up from germline, CDR1 is LNHNV and CDR2 is YYDKDF (reference sequence). This CDR3 has 16 amino acids. Germline trimming cut 5 bases from V and 0 bases from J; bases unmatched to any gene: 5. The CDR3 protein is CATSVGQGGSTDTQYF. CDR3 nucleotides: TGTGCCACCAGCGTCGGACAGGGGGGTAGCACAGATACGCAGTATTTT.

V usage is TRBV2 and J usage is TRBJ2-2, with TRBD2 as a possible D gene (6 bases). V lost 8 bases, J lost 0 bases, and 28 bases lay in between. The CDR3 runs to 20 residues. Germline loops: CDR1 SNHLY, CDR2 FYNNEI. The CDR3 here is CASGSGDPQGVRANTGELFF. For the CDR3, the DNA is TGTGCCAGCGGGTCGGGAGACCCACAAGGGGTTAGGGCGAACACCGGGGAGCTGTTTTTT. The entire variable domain, with the rest obtained from reference TRBV2 and TRBJ2-2, is as follows: EPEVTQTPSHQVTQMGQEVILRCVPISNHLYFYWYRQILGQKVEFLVSFYNNEISEKSEIFDDQFSVERPDGSNFTLKIRSTKLEDSAMYFCASGSGDPQGVRANTGELFFGEGSRLTVL.

This chain joins TRBV19 and TRBJ2-3; D uncertain. Trimming took 5 bases from V and 4 from J, leaving 7 bases between them. The CDR3 is made up of 12 amino acids. Per germline, CDR1 LNHDA and CDR2 SQIVND (reference sequence). The chain's CDR3 is CASSLLADTQYF. The CDR3 coding sequence is TGTGCCAGTAGTCTCCTTGCAGATACGCAGTATTTT.

V and J are TRBV6-5 and TRBJ2-4; 8 positions match TRBD1. The CDR3 spans 16 residues. The germline V gene has CDR1 MNHEY and CDR2 SVGAGI. V was clipped by 3 bases and J by 0 bases; unmatched bases: 4. The CDR3 sequence is CASSYYRGLAKNIQYF. In nucleotides, the CDR3 is TGTGCCAGCAGTTATTACAGGGGGTTAGCCAAAAACATTCAGTACTTC.

This chain links TRBV19 with TRBJ1-2, with TRBD1 as a possible D gene (6 bases). Looked up from germline, CDR1 is LNHDA and CDR2 is SQIVND (reference sequence). Trimming shortened V by 5 bases and J by 8 bases, and 18 bases separated the two germline ends. The CDR3 has 14 residues. The CDR3 DNA follows: TGTGCCAGTAGTTCATTACAGGGAGTAGAAGGCTACACCTTC. Protein product: CASSSLQGVEGYTF.

The CDR3 sequence: CASSRGDGNYGYTF. The CDR3 DNA sequence: TGTGCCAGCAGCCGCGGGGACGGAAACTATGGCTACACCTTC. This sequence joins TRBV7-9 and TRBJ1-2; D may be TRBD1 (5 bases). V was cut by 5 bases and J by 2 bases, with 12 bases left in between. The CDR3 is made up of 14 amino acids. Germline assignment: CDR1 SEHNR and CDR2 FQNEAQ (reference sequence).

The chain joins TRBV5-5 to TRBJ1-4; a possible D gene is TRBD1 (6 bases). Between the trimmed V and J ends, which lost 4 bases and 5 bases, there was a span of 12 bases. Germline V lookup: CDR1 SGHKS, CDR2 YYEKEE (reference sequence). The CDR3 contains 14 residues. Here the CDR3 DNA reads TGTGCCAGCAGCAAACAGGGCGAGAATGAAAAACTGTTTTTT. Encoded protein: CASSKQGENEKLFF.

CDR3 residues: CATLGLAGGRFGDTQYF. CDR3 coding DNA: TGTGCCACCTTGGGACTAGCGGGGGGCCGTTTCGGGGATACGCAGTATTTT. The chain joins TRBV28 to TRBJ2-3; the match to TRBD2 covers 15 bases. Trimming cost V 10 bases and J 6 bases; bases outside gene matches: 14. The germline V gene has CDR1 MDHEN and CDR2 SYDVKM. The CDR3 is 17 amino acids.

Here the CDR3 reads CASSLVGRGAYEQYF. CDR3 DNA sequence: TGTGCCAGCAGTTTAGTTGGCAGGGGTGCCTACGAGCAGTACTTC. The chain is built from TRBV28 and TRBJ2-7, with TRBD1 as a possible D gene (6 bases). The CDR3 length is 15 residues. Germline V gene lookup returns CDR1 MDHEN and CDR2 SYDVKM. V dropped 2 bases and J dropped 2 bases, with 13 bases sitting between them.

The CDR3 sequence is CASSLKSQGFTEAFF. The CDR3 DNA is TGCGCCAGCAGCTTGAAATCCCAGGGTTTCACTGAAGCTTTCTTT. The V and J genes are TRBV5-1 and TRBJ1-1, with D possibly being TRBD1 (5 bases). From germline, CDR1 is SGHRS and CDR2 YFSETQ. This CDR3 comprises 15 residues. Trimming left V 1 base short and J 4 bases short, with 14 bases between.

The chain combines TRBV9 with TRBJ2-5; no firm D call. CDR1 is SGDLS and CDR2 is YYNGEE in the germline V gene. V was pared by 0 bases and J by 1 base, with 7 bases between. The CDR3 covers 14 residues. The CDR3 loop reads CASSVGAVQETQYF. CDR3 coding DNA: TGTGCCAGCAGCGTAGGGGCCGTCCAAGAGACCCAGTACTTC.

This clone was picked up a small number of times. CDR3 loop: CASSFSTRGDTEAFF. The CDR3 DNA is TGTGCCAGCAGTTTTTCTACGAGGGGGGACACTGAAGCTTTCTTT. This chain links TRBV27 with TRBJ1-1, with D perhaps TRBD1 (6 bases). V lost 3 bases and J 3 bases, leaving 14 bases between the germline ends. The CDR3 is 15 amino acids. Germline V CDR1 and CDR2: MNHEY, SMNVEV (reference sequence).

The CDR3 is CASLRGGVFRYEQYF. DNA of the CDR3: TGTGCCAGCCTCCGCGGGGGAGTTTTTAGGTACGAGCAGTACTTC. The chain combines TRBV6-4 with TRBJ2-7, with 7 bases that match TRBD2. V gave up 8 bases and J gave up 4 bases; unmatched junction bases: 14. Germline CDR1 is MRHNA and CDR2 is SNTAGT. The CDR3 extends over 15 amino acids.

The chain couples TRBV7-8 to TRBJ1-5, with D hard to call. Germline CDR1 and CDR2: SGHVS and FQNEAQ. The CDR3 has 13 residues. V lost 5 bases, J lost 7 bases, and 12 bases lay in between. The CDR3 protein is CASSPTLGQPQHF. In nucleotides, the CDR3 is TGTGCCAGCAGCCCTACGTTGGGGCAGCCCCAGCATTTT.

This clone was picked up one time. The V gene is TRBV7-2, the J gene TRBJ2-1; D gene unclear. The CDR3 has 12 residues. V lost 4 bases and J 8 bases, leaving 9 bases between the germline ends. The V gene's germline CDR1 is SGHTA and CDR2 FQGNSA. CDR3 DNA: TGTGCCAGCAGCTCGACGCGGTATGAGCAGTTCTTC. Residues: CASSSTRYEQFF.

The chain is built from TRBV6-6 and TRBJ1-5, with D perhaps matching TRBD1 (5 bases). This CDR3 has 17 amino acids. Per germline, CDR1 MNHNY and CDR2 SVGAGI (reference sequence). Trimming removed 5 bases at V and 0 bases at J, with 17 bases between. This CDR3 is CASSPTRQPYSNQPQHF. CDR3 sequence (DNA): TGTGCCAGCAGTCCAACAAGACAGCCCTATAGCAATCAGCCCCAGCATTTT.

The chain joins TRBV10-3 to TRBJ2-1, with 13 positions matching TRBD2. Trimming cost V 6 bases and J 8 bases; bases outside gene matches: 7. This CDR3 contains 15 residues. The V gene's germline CDR1 is ENHRY and CDR2 SYGVKD. The DNA of the CDR3 is TGTGCCATCAGGGTGACTAGCGGGGGGTTCGATGAGCAGTTCTTC. This gives the protein CAIRVTSGGFDEQFF.